This T cell receptor beta chain was identified in a study of shared T cell receptors in the human thymus (dated by TCRdb to the early 2020s). As for the study more broadly: The study examined how self-reactive, shared T-cell receptor alpha chains are generated in the human thymus.

The germline V gene supplies CDR1 MDHEN and CDR2 SYDVKM. The CDR3 sequence holds 15 residues, the cysteine and phenylalanine included. Only the CDR3 portion is preserved as DNA: 45 bases, with reading frame beginning at the first base. Trimming takes 5 bases off V and 5 bases off J; junction bases not matched to a gene: 11. Turning to this clone: Its antigen has not been determined. Per-base quality was not reported, and no clone a single base away is much larger than it.

The library relied on the immunoSEQ multiplex PCR assay. TCRdb took over this immuneACCESS table, retaining in-frame rearrangements with V and J assigned. Such tables are incomplete; in checked studies, under half of the missing clones stem from an unresolved V gene, and the remainder is unexplained. The sample table shows about 380,000 clones, and roughly 94% are seen once. The ten largest make up approximately 0.02% of the sample. Sequencing input: thymocytes. This sequence originates from a human donor. Rearrangement joined TRBV28 to TRBJ1-1, with TRBD1 matching 7 junction bases. CDR3 loop: CASSPRGLGRTEAFF. DNA sequence: TGTGCCAGCAGTCCAAGGGGGCTAGGAAGGACTGAAGCTTTCTTT. With the portions outside the CDR3 filled from the reference TRBV28 and TRBJ1-1 genes, the complete variable region becomes DVKVTQSSRYLVKRTGEKVFLECVQDMDHENMFWYRQDPGLGLRLIYFSYDVKMKEKGDIPEGYSVSREKKERFSLILESASTNQTSMYLCASSPRGLGRTEAFFGQGTRLTVV.